These 23 T cell receptor beta chains came from one sample sequenced in a study of blood T cell repertoires in COVID-19. Assay: immunoSEQ multiplex PCR; the TCRdb copy retains only in-frame clones and omits some. The sample records approximately 320,000 clones, roughly 85% being singletons. Material for sequencing was peripheral blood. These receptors were taken from a human donor in a cohort sampled during active COVID-19.

This rearrangement joins TRBV24-1 to TRBJ2-3; 14 bases line up with TRBD2. With V trimmed by 1 base and J by 4 bases, 6 bases remained unmatched. The CDR3 has 18 amino acids. Germline CDR1 is KGHDR and CDR2 is SFDVKD. CDR3 amino acids: CATSDFRTSGGFADTQYF. The CDR3 DNA follows: TGTGCCACCAGTGATTTCCGGACTAGCGGGGGGTTCGCAGATACGCAGTATTTT.

The gene calls are TRBV27 and TRBJ1-1; D possibly corresponds to TRBD1 (5 bases). This CDR3 region has 15 residues. Looked up from germline, CDR1 is MNHEY and CDR2 is SMNVEV (reference sequence). V lost 2 bases and J lost 1, with 11 bases in between. CDR3 residues: CASSLIRGWNTEAFF. CDR3 coding DNA: TGTGCCAGCAGTTTAATTAGGGGTTGGAACACTGAAGCTTTCTTT.

In this sample, this clone turned up once. The chain uses TRBV20-1 and TRBJ2-7, with 9 bases that match TRBD2. In germline, CDR1 is DFQATT, CDR2 SNEGSKA (reference sequence). This CDR3 is 12 amino acids long. V lost 3 bases, J lost 7 bases, and 4 bases stayed unmatched. The CDR3 sequence is CSASPSGVEQYF. The CDR3 bases are TGCAGTGCTAGTCCTAGCGGGGTAGAGCAGTACTTC.

This chain links TRBV15 with TRBJ2-1; no firm D call. Germline V gene sequence: CDR1 LNHNV, CDR2 YYDKDF (reference sequence). V was clipped by 1 base and J by 2 bases, with 9 bases between them. The CDR3 spans 15 residues. This CDR3 is CATSRAQVPYNEQFF. The CDR3 coding sequence is TGTGCCACCAGCAGAGCCCAGGTCCCCTACAATGAGCAGTTCTTC.

Note on this clone: This same CDR3 is encoded by further DNA sequences in the sample. This chain uses TRBV9 with TRBJ1-3, with D perhaps matching TRBD1 (6 bases). There are 14 residues in the CDR3. In germline, CDR1 is SGDLS, CDR2 YYNGEE. The V end was cut by 0 bases, the J end by 2 bases, with 6 bases between. CDR3 amino acids: CASSVEGAGNTIYF. The CDR3 coding sequence is TGTGCCAGCAGCGTAGAGGGGGCTGGAAACACCATATATTTT.

A few counts support this clone. DNA of the CDR3: TGTGCCAGCAGCCCAGGCCTCGGCGGGGGGGGCAATGAGCAGTTCTTC. Protein sequence: CASSPGLGGGGNEQFF. The chain recombines TRBV7-9 with TRBJ2-1; 9 nucleotides agree with TRBD2. CDR1 is SEHNR and CDR2 is FQNEAQ in the germline V gene (reference sequence). The CDR3 is 16 residues long. Trimming cost V 5 bases and J 6 bases; bases outside gene matches: 11.

The rearrangement uses TRBV2 and TRBJ1-5, with TRBD1 matching 10 bases. The CDR3 has 15 amino acids. V gave up 7 bases and J gave up 6 bases; unmatched junction bases: 9. Germline values: CDR1 SNHLY, CDR2 FYNNEI. The DNA for the CDR3 is TGTGCCAGCACGCGGACAGGGGGTACAAGTCAGCCCCAGCATTTT. It specifies CASTRTGGTSQPQHF.

The genes are TRBV1 and TRBJ2-3; TRBD2 was called by the table and not checked on the DNA. TRBV1 has pseudogene status. The CDR3 extends over 16 amino acids. Written as DNA, the CDR3 is TGCACCAGCAGCGAAGGAAGCGCCGGGGTCTGGGATACGCAGTATTTT. Its translation: CTSSEGSAGVWDTQYF.

This clone was recorded only once. This rearrangement joins TRBV11-3 to TRBJ2-2, with D possibly being TRBD2 (6 bases). With 3 bases removed from V and 8 bases from J, the gap between germline ends came to 13 bases. Germline CDR1 SGHNT, CDR2 YENEEA. CDR3 length equals 14 residues. The CDR3 region has the DNA TGTGCCAGCAGCTTCACAGGAGGGGTGGGGGAGCTGTTTTTT. This codes for CASSFTGGVGELFF.

The V gene is TRBV9, the J gene TRBJ1-3; 7 nucleotides line up with TRBD1. CDR3 length equals 13 residues. CDR1 is SGDLS and CDR2 is YYNGEE in the germline V gene. V gave up 9 bases and J gave up 4 bases; unmatched junction bases: 7. The DNA of the CDR3 is TGTGCCACCACAGGGGAGCCCGGAAACACCATATATTTT. Amino acids: CATTGEPGNTIYF.

The V and J genes are TRBV7-9 and TRBJ1-1; D unresolved. Per germline, CDR1 SEHNR and CDR2 FQNEAQ (reference sequence). The CDR3 sequence is 13 residues long. Trimming took 4 bases from V and 1 from J, leaving 7 bases between them. CDR3 amino acids: CASSYIRNTEAFF. The CDR3 DNA reads as TGTGCCAGCAGCTACATAAGGAACACTGAAGCTTTCTTT.

CDR3 sequence: CASSESQNNQPQHF. CDR3 nucleotide sequence: TGTGCCAGCAGTGAAAGTCAGAACAATCAGCCCCAGCATTTT. The rearrangement joins TRBV2 to TRBJ1-5; D call uncertain. V lost 2 bases to trimming and J lost 3 bases, with 8 bases between them. The CDR3 loop spans 14 amino acids. Germline V gives CDR1 SNHLY, CDR2 FYNNEI. Looking up the rest from reference TRBV2 and TRBJ1-5 gives the full variable domain: EPEVTQTPSHQVTQMGQEVILRCVPISNHLYFYWYRQILGQKVEFLVSFYNNEISEKSEIFDDQFSVERPDGSNFTLKIRSTKLEDSAMYFCASSESQNNQPQHFGDGTRLSIL.

Only a few counts were recorded for this clone. The rearrangement links TRBV20-1 to TRBJ1-2, with 11 nucleotides matching TRBD1. The V gene end was trimmed by 3 bases and the J gene end by 6 bases; junction bases not matched to a gene: 9. The CDR3 runs 15 residues. Germline V CDR1 and CDR2: DFQATT, SNEGSKA (reference sequence). The CDR3 DNA is TGCAGTGCTAGTTGGGACAGGGGGTTATTGGATGGCTACACCTTC. This sequence encodes CSASWDRGLLDGYTF.

The chain is built from TRBV5-1 and TRBJ2-7, with a possible D match to TRBD1 (5 bases). The length of the CDR3 is 13 residues. Germline CDR1 SGHRS, CDR2 YFSETQ. The V end lost 4 bases, the J end lost 5 bases, and 13 bases lay between the germline ends. The CDR3 DNA is TGCGCCAGCAGCGACACCCAGGGAAACGAGCAGTACTTC. Its protein is CASSDTQGNEQYF. The whole variable domain, remainder taken from reference TRBV5-1 and TRBJ2-7, is KAGVTQTPRYLIKTRGQQVTLSCSPISGHRSVSWYQQTPGQGLQFLFEYFSETQRNKGNFPGRFSGRQFSNSRSEMNVSTLELGDSALYLCASSDTQGNEQYFGPGTRLTVT.

CDR3 sequence: CASSSGTARRAYEQYF. The CDR3, as DNA: TGTGCCAGCAGCTCCGGGACAGCACGTCGAGCCTACGAGCAGTACTTC. The chain combines TRBV7-8 with TRBJ2-7; TRBD1 aligns across 7 bases. J lost 2 bases, V lost 4 bases, and 11 bases had no gene match. This CDR3 is 16 amino acids long. Looked up from germline, CDR1 is SGHVS and CDR2 is FQNEAQ.

This CDR3 is CASSVASSNQPQHF. CDR3 bases: TGTGCCAGCAGCGTAGCTAGTAGCAATCAGCCCCAGCATTTT. The chain has TRBV9 and TRBJ1-5; unclear D gene. Germline CDR1 reads SGDLS; CDR2 reads YYNGEE. There are 14 residues in the CDR3. V was pared by 0 bases and J by 0 bases, with 4 bases between. The full variable domain, in which reference TRBV9 and TRBJ1-5 provide the parts outside the CDR3, is DSGVTQTPKHLITATGQRVTLRCSPRSGDLSVYWYQQSLDQGLQFLIQYYNGEERAKGNILERFSAQQFPDLHSELNLSSLELGDSALYFCASSVASSNQPQHFGDGTRLSIL.

V and J are TRBV7-9 and TRBJ2-7; TRBD2 matches 8 bases. There are 16 residues in the CDR3. Germline V gene data show CDR1 as SEHNR and CDR2 as FQNEAQ (reference sequence). V lost 6 bases, J lost 1 base, and 11 bases stayed unmatched. CDR3 nucleotide sequence: TGTGCCAGCAGTCCTAAACCGGGACTAGGATCCTACGAGCAGTACTTC. It encodes CASSPKPGLGSYEQYF.

The chain recombines TRBV6-5 with TRBJ2-2; D possibly corresponds to TRBD2 (5 bases). The CDR3 totals 14 residues. Germline V lookup: CDR1 MNHEY, CDR2 SVGAGI. V was cut by 7 bases and J by 6 bases, with 15 bases left in between. Here the CDR3 reads CASIRGKMAGELFF. The CDR3 DNA reads as TGTGCCAGCATAAGAGGGAAGATGGCCGGGGAGCTGTTTTTT.

CDR3 in DNA: TGCGCCAGCAGTACAGGCCTCGGTCAGCCCCAGCATTTT. Translated, it gives CASSTGLGQPQHF. The chain links TRBV10-2 to TRBJ1-5; a possible D gene is TRBD1 (5 bases). V was shortened by 5 bases and J by 6 bases, with 11 bases between the two germline ends. Germline V gene data show CDR1 as WSHSY and CDR2 as SAAADI. This CDR3 spans 13 amino acids.

The rearrangement links TRBV24-1 to TRBJ2-3; D is possibly TRBD1 (6 bases). V was cut by 4 bases and J by 2 bases, with 18 bases left in between. Germline-derived CDR1 and CDR2 are KGHDR and SFDVKD. The CDR3 runs 17 residues. The CDR3, as DNA: TGTGCCACCAGTGACCGGAGTGGGGGCCCGGCCACAGATACGCAGTATTTT. It specifies CATSDRSGGPATDTQYF.

This clone is a singleton in its sample. The chain recombines TRBV7-2 with TRBJ2-6; the D gene is possibly TRBD1 (5 bases). Trimming cost V 2 bases and J 0 bases, with 14 bases left between them. CDR1 is SGHTA, CDR2 FQGNSA, per germline. This CDR3 contains 18 residues. The CDR3 DNA is TGTGCCAGCAGCTTACCGGACAAACACTACTCTGGGGCCAACGTCCTGACTTTC. This encodes CASSLPDKHYSGANVLTF. Using reference TRBV7-2 and TRBJ2-6 for the parts outside the CDR3, the full variable domain is GAGVSQSPSNKVTEKGKDVELRCDPISGHTALYWYRQSLGQGLEFLIYFQGNSAPDKSGLPSDRFSAERTGGSVSTLTIQRTQQEDSAVYLCASSLPDKHYSGANVLTFGAGSRLTVL.

The chain is built from TRBV7-3 and TRBJ2-2, with no clear D. CDR1 and CDR2 (germline): SGHTA, FQGTGA. V lost 2 bases, J lost 4 bases, and 5 bases lay in between. The CDR3 extends over 13 amino acids. CDR3 in amino acids: CASSLAATGELFF. Written as DNA, the CDR3 is TGTGCCAGCAGCTTAGCGGCCACCGGGGAGCTGTTTTTT. The full variable domain, in which reference TRBV7-3 and TRBJ2-2 provide the parts outside the CDR3, is GAGVSQTPSNKVTEKGKYVELRCDPISGHTALYWYRQSLGQGPEFLIYFQGTGAADDSGLPNDRFFAVRPEGSVSTLKIQRTERGDSAVYLCASSLAATGELFFGEGSRLTVL.

This clone appeared a few times. The chain couples TRBV10-3 to TRBJ1-3; D may be TRBD1 (5 bases). Looked up from germline, CDR1 is ENHRY and CDR2 is SYGVKD. The CDR3 length is 16 residues. The germline V and J ends were trimmed by 3 bases and 5 bases, with 17 bases remaining between them. The CDR3 bases are TGTGCCATCAGTGAACAGGTCAATACGGGTAGAAACACCATATATTTT. Translation: CAISEQVNTGRNTIYF.